This entry lists 15 T cell receptor beta chains sequenced from one sample in a study of T-cell memory formation after mild COVID-19. TCRdb recomputed calls from the 5' RACE reads with MiXCR, one row per CDR3 protein. This sample yields about 170,000 distinct CDR3 sequences, of which 10% to 15% are seen a single time; approximately 3.4% belongs to the top ten. Sequencing input: PBMCs or a T cell subset sorted from them (not recorded which). Receptor source: a young man who had mild COVID-19 (a few samples of this study predate the infection). Cell type and time point are not known.

This clonotype has a handful of counts. The gene calls are TRBV6-5 and TRBJ1-2, with TRBD1 matching over 11 bases. V trimming: 2 bases; J trimming: 8 bases; junction bases outside the gene matches: 7. This CDR3 comprises 15 residues. CDR1 and CDR2 from the germline V gene are MNHEY and SVGAGI. CDR3 DNA sequence: TGTGCCAGCAGTTACATGGGACAGGGGGTTGGAGGCTACACCTTC. This codes for CASSYMGQGVGGYTF.

This chain connects TRBV27 to TRBJ1-4; D gene unclear. Germline CDR1 is MNHEY and CDR2 is SMNVEV (reference sequence). This CDR3 contains 14 residues. The germline V and J ends were trimmed by 6 bases and 0 bases, with 8 bases remaining between them. As DNA, the CDR3 is TGTGCCAGCAGCTCATATGCAACTAATGAAAAACTGTTTTTT. Translating it yields CASSSYATNEKLFF.

The chain joins TRBV5-1 to TRBJ2-1; TRBD2 aligns across 13 bases. CDR3 length: 16 amino acids. Germline CDR1 is SGHRS and CDR2 is YFSETQ. J lost 2 bases, V lost 5 bases, and 4 bases had no gene match. CDR3 sequence (DNA): TGCGCCAGCAGTGGCGGACTAGCGGGGGCCTACAATGAGCAGTTCTTC. As protein: CASSGGLAGAYNEQFF.

This clonotype was seen more than once but under ten times. CDR3 DNA: TGTGCCAGCAGCGATGGACAACCTCCTGAAGCTTTCTTT. It translates to CASSDGQPPEAFF. This chain connects TRBV6-2 or TRBV6-3 to TRBJ1-1, with D tentatively TRBD1 (5 bases). V lost 6 bases, J lost 6 bases, and 14 bases lay in between. CDR1 MNHEY and CDR2 SVGEGT come from the germline V gene. The CDR3 is 13 amino acids.

The chain combines TRBV12-3 or TRBV12-4 with TRBJ1-1; weak D call: TRBD1 (6 bases). The CDR3 contains 12 residues. V gave up 6 bases and J gave up 7 bases, with 12 bases separating them. CDR3 protein: CASRSGHFEAFF. The CDR3 region has the DNA TGTGCCAGCAGATCGGGACACTTTGAAGCTTTCTTT.

This clonotype was observed many times. The rearrangement links TRBV24-1 to TRBJ1-1; D is possibly TRBD1 (6 bases). V shed 6 bases and J shed 5 bases, with 6 bases lying between them. This CDR3 has 11 amino acids. Germline assignment: CDR1 KGHDR and CDR2 SFDVKD. For the CDR3, the DNA is TGTGCCACCAGTCAGGGGACTGAAGCTTTCTTT. Its translation is CATSQGTEAFF.

There are a few counts of this clonotype. This rearrangement joins TRBV5-5 to TRBJ2-7, with TRBD1 matching over 7 bases. The V gene's germline CDR1 is SGHKS and CDR2 YYEKEE (reference sequence). V lost 1 base to trimming and J lost 1 base; unmatched junction nucleotides: 5. This CDR3 is 15 amino acids long. The CDR3 sequence: CASSLRPGGSYEQYF. DNA of the CDR3: TGTGCCAGCAGCTTGAGGCCAGGGGGTTCCTACGAGCAGTACTTC.

The chain combines TRBV7-2 with TRBJ2-7; TRBD2 aligns across 10 bases. This CDR3 region has 15 residues. Trimming at V came to 1 base and at J to 3 bases, leaving 3 bases not matched to a gene. From germline, CDR1 is SGHTA and CDR2 FQGNSA. This CDR3 is CASSLVSSGGYEQYF. The CDR3 DNA reads TGTGCCAGCAGCTTAGTGTCTAGCGGGGGCTACGAGCAGTACTTC.

The rearrangement uses TRBV12-3 or TRBV12-4 and TRBJ2-3; no clear D. Trimming removed 2 bases from V and 2 bases from J, with 8 bases in between. The CDR3 length is 14 residues. The CDR3 DNA sequence: TGTGCCAGCAGTTTAACCCGGGTCACAGATACGCAGTATTTT. Its translation: CASSLTRVTDTQYF.

This clonotype was detected a few times. This chain's CDR3 is CSARRQQETQYF. CDR3 DNA sequence: TGCAGTGCGAGGAGGCAGCAAGAGACCCAGTACTTC. The chain couples TRBV20-1 to TRBJ2-5; D may be TRBD2 (5 bases). Germline CDR1 is DFQATT and CDR2 is SNEGSKA (reference sequence). Trimming left V 6 bases short and J 2 bases short, with 10 bases between. This CDR3 comprises 12 residues.

This clonotype was recorded many times. The chain links TRBV20-1 to TRBJ1-2; D is undetermined. Germline CDR1 DFQATT, CDR2 SNEGSKA (reference sequence). The CDR3 length is 13 residues. Trimming shortened V by 1 base and J by 8 bases, and 14 bases separated the two germline ends. The CDR3 DNA is TGCAGTGCTAGAGGTGGGCGAGTAGACGGCTACACCTTC. Translation: CSARGGRVDGYTF.

The sample holds a few counts of this clonotype. The chain recombines TRBV10-3 with TRBJ1-3; perhaps TRBD1 as D (6 bases). CDR3 size: 11 residues. From germline, CDR1 is ENHRY and CDR2 SYGVKD. Trimming left V 9 bases short and J 9 bases short, with 12 bases between. CDR3: CAMGTGLTIYF. CDR3 sequence (DNA): TGTGCCATGGGAACAGGGCTCACCATATATTTT.

This clonotype turned up a few times. The chain combines TRBV7-2 with TRBJ1-2; weak D call: TRBD1 (5 bases). Germline CDR1 and CDR2: SGHTA and FQGNSA. The V gene lost 5 bases and the J gene lost 5 bases, with 15 bases spanning the gap. This CDR3 has 14 amino acids. The CDR3 nucleotides read TGTGCCAGCAGCCCGAGACAGAGTTCATATGGCTACACCTTC. Its translation is CASSPRQSSYGYTF. Full variable domain (missing parts from reference TRBV7-2 and TRBJ1-2): GAGVSQSPSNKVTEKGKDVELRCDPISGHTALYWYRQSLGQGLEFLIYFQGNSAPDKSGLPSDRFSAERTGGSVSTLTIQRTQQEDSAVYLCASSPRQSSYGYTFGSGTRLTVV.

This rearrangement joins TRBV10-3 to TRBJ2-3, with D possibly matching TRBD1 (5 bases). V lost 3 bases and J lost 3, with 10 bases in between. Germline loops: CDR1 ENHRY, CDR2 SYGVKD. The CDR3 spans 14 residues. The CDR3 protein is CAISDQGQTDTQYF. The CDR3 DNA reads TGTGCCATCAGTGATCAGGGTCAAACAGATACGCAGTATTTT.

V gene TRBV5-1 combines with J gene TRBJ2-5, with 7 bases identical to TRBD1. Germline CDR1 and CDR2: SGHRS and YFSETQ. V shed 3 bases, J shed 4 bases, and the junction held 6 bases outside the gene matches. CDR3 length: 14 residues. The CDR3 nucleotides read TGCGCCAGCAGCTCCCAAGACAGGGCAGAGACCCAGTACTTC. The encoded protein is CASSSQDRAETQYF. Looking up the rest from reference TRBV5-1 and TRBJ2-5 gives the full variable domain: KAGVTQTPRYLIKTRGQQVTLSCSPISGHRSVSWYQQTPGQGLQFLFEYFSETQRNKGNFPGRFSGRQFSNSRSEMNVSTLELGDSALYLCASSSQDRAETQYFGPGTRLLVL.